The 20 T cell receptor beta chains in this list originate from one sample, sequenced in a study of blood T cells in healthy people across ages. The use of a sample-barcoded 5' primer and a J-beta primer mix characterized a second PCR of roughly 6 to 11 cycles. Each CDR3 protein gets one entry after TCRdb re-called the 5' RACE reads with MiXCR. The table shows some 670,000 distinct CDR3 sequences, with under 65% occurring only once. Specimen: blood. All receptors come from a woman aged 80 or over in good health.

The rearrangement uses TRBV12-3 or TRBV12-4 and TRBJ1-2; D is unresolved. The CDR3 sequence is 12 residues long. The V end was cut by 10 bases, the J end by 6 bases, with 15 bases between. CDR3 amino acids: CAIDGKEDGYTF. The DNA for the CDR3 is TGTGCCATAGACGGAAAAGAGGATGGCTACACCTTC.

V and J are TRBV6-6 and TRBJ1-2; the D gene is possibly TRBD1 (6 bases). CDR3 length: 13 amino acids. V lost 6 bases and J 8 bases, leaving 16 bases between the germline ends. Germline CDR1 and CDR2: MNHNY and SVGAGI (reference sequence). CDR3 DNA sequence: TGTGCCAGCAGCGCACTAGGACAGCGCGGCTACACCTTC. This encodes CASSALGQRGYTF.

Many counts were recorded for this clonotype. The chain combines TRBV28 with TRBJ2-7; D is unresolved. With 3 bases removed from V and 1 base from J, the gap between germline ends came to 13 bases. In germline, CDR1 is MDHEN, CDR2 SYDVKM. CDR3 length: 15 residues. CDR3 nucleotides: TGTGCCAGCAGTTTGCGAGGTTCCCCTTCCTACGAGCAGTACTTC. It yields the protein CASSLRGSPSYEQYF.

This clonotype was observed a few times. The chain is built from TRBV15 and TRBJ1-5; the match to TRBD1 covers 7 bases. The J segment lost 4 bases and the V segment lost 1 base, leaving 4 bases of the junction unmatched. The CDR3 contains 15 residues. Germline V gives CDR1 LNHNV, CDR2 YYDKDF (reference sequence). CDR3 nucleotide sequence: TGTGCCACCAGCAGAGTGACAGGGACTAATCAGCCCCAGCATTTT. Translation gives CATSRVTGTNQPQHF.

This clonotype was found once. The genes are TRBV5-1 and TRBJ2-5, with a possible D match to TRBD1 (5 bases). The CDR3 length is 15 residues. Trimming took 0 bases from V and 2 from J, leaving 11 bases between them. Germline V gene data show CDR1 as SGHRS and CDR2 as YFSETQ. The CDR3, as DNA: TGCGCCAGCAGCTTGGAGGGGCACGGACAAGAGACCCAGTACTTC. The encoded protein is CASSLEGHGQETQYF.

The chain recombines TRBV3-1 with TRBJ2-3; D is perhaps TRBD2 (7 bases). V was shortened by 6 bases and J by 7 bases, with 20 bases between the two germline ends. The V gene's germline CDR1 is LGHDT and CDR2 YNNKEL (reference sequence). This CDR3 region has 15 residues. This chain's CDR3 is CASRIGGGGGNTQYF. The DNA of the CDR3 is TGTGCCAGCAGGATAGGAGGCGGGGGCGGGAATACGCAGTATTTT.

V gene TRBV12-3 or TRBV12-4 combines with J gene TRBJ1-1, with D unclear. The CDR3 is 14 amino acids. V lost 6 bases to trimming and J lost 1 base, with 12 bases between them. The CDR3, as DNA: TGTGCCAGCAGCCTAATGATGTCGAACACTGAAGCTTTCTTT. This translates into CASSLMMSNTEAFF.

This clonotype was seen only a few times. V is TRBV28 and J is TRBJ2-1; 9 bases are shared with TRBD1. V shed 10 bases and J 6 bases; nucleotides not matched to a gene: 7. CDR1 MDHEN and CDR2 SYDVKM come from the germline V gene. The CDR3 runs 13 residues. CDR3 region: CAINRGPLNEQFF. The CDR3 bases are TGTGCCATCAACAGGGGGCCCCTCAATGAGCAGTTCTTC. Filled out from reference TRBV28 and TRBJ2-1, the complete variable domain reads DVKVTQSSRYLVKRTGEKVFLECVQDMDHENMFWYRQDPGLGLRLIYFSYDVKMKEKGDIPEGYSVSREKKERFSLILESASTNQTSMYLCAINRGPLNEQFFGPGTRLTVL.

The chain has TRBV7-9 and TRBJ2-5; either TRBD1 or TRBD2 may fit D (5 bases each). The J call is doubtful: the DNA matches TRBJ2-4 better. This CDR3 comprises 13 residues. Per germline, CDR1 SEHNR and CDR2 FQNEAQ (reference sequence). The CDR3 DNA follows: TGTGCCAGCAGCCACGGGACGGGGAACATTCAGTACTTC. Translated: CASSHGTGNIQYF.

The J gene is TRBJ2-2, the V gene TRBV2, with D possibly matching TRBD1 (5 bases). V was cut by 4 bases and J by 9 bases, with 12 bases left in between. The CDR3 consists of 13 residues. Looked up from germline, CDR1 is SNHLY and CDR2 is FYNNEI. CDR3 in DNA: TGTGCCAGCAGTGTCAGGGTTGAGCGGGAGCTGTTTTTT. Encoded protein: CASSVRVERELFF.

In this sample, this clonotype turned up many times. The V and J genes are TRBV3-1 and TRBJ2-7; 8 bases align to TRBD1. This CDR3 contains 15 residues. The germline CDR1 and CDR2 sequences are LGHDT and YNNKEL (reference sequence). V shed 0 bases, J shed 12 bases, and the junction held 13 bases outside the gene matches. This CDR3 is CASSQDSGQGGRLYF. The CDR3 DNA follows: TGTGCCAGCAGCCAAGATTCTGGACAGGGCGGTCGTCTGTACTTC.

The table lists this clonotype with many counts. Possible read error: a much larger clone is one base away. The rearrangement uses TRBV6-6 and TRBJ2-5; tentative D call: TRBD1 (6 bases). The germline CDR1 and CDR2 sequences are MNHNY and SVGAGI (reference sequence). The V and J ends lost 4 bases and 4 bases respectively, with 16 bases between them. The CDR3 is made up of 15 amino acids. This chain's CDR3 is CASSSNRAGAETQYF. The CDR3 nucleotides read TGTGCCAGCAGTTCGAACCGTGCAGGGGCAGAGACCCAGTACTTC.

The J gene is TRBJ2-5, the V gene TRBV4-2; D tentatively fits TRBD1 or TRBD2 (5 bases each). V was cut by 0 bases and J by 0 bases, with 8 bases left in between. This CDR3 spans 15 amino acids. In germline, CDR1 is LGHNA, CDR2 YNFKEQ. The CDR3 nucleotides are TGTGCCAGCAGCCAAGAGGGGACGTACCAAGAGACCCAGTACTTC. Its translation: CASSQEGTYQETQYF.

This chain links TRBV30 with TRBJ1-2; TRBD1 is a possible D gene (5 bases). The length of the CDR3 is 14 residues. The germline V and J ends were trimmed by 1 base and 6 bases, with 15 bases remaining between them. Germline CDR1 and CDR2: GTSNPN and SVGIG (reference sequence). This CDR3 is CAWSGGGFGHGYTF. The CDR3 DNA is TGTGCCTGGAGTGGCGGGGGATTTGGGCATGGCTACACCTTC.

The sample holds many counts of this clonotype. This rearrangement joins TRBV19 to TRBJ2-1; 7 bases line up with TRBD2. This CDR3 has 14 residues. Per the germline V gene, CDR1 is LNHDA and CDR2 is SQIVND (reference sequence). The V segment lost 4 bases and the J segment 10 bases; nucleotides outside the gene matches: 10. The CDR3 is CASSTGLDQLEQFF. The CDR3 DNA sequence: TGTGCCAGTAGTACAGGACTAGATCAGCTAGAGCAGTTCTTC. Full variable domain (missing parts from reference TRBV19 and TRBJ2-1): DGGITQSPKYLFRKEGQNVTLSCEQNLNHDAMYWYRQDPGQGLRLIYYSQIVNDFQKGDIAEGYSVSREKKESFPLTVTSAQKNPTAFYLCASSTGLDQLEQFFGPGTRLTVL.

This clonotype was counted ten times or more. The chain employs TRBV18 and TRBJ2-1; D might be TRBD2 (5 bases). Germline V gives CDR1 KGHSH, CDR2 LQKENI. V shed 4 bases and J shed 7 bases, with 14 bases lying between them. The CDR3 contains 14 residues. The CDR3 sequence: CASSRKEVSNEQFF. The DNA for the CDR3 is TGTGCCAGCTCACGAAAGGAGGTGTCGAATGAGCAGTTCTTC.

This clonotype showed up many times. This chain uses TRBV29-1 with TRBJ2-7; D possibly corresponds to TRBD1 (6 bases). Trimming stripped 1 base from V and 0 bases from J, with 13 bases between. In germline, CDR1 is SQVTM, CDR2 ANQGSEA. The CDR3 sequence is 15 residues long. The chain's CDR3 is CSVEVTGTPSYEQYF. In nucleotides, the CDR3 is TGCAGCGTTGAAGTAACAGGGACCCCCTCCTACGAGCAGTACTTC.

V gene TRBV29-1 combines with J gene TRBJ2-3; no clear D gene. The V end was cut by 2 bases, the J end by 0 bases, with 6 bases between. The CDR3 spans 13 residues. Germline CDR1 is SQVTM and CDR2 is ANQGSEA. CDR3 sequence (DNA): TGCAGCGTTGAACCGGGTAGCACAGATACGCAGTATTTT. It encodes CSVEPGSTDTQYF.

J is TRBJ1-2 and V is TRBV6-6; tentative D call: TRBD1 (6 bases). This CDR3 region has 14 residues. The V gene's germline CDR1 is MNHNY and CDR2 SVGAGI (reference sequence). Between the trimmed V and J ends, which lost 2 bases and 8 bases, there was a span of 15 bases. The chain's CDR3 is CASSYGQGQGGYTF. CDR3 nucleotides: TGTGCCAGCAGTTACGGCCAGGGGCAAGGAGGCTACACCTTC.

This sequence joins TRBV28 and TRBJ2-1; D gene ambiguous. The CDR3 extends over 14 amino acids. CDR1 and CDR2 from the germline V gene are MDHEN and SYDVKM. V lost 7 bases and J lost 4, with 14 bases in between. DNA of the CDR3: TGTGCCAGCACCCTAGGTTACGGTTACAATGAGCAGTTCTTC. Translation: CASTLGYGYNEQFF.